This T cell receptor beta chain was observed in a study of T cell responses to AZD1222 COVID-19 vaccine. Produced via immunoSEQ multiplex PCR; TCRdb's table is partial and in-frame only. Here the sample spans about 180,000 clones, over 85% being singletons. Sequences were derived from peripheral blood, sampled on day 0 of AZD1222 vaccination. The clonotype originates from an adult in good health.

In nucleotides, the CDR3 is TGTGCCAGTAGCCTCCTAGCGGGACGATACAATGAGCAGTTCTTC. It is translated as CASSLLAGRYNEQFF. The chain carries TRBV19 and TRBJ2-1; 9 nucleotides line up with TRBD2. V dropped 6 bases and J dropped 4; count of bases not matched to a gene: 7. The CDR3 length is 15 residues. CDR1 is LNHDA and CDR2 is SQIVND in the germline V gene (reference sequence).